These 5 T cell receptor beta chains were sequenced from one sample in a study of early T cells in non-severe SARS-CoV-2 infection. From the 5' RACE reads, TCRdb called clonotypes with MiXCR, one entry per CDR3 protein. The table lists around 40,000 distinct CDR3 sequences, 6% to 7.5% of them singletons. Sequencing was performed on whole blood, taken at baseline. All receptors come from an adult who was a healthcare worker with PCR-confirmed SARS-CoV-2 infection or an uninfected control (not recorded which).

This clonotype was recorded a few times. The chain links TRBV4-2 to TRBJ1-5; TRBD1 matches 8 bases. The V gene's germline CDR1 is LGHNA and CDR2 YNFKEQ. There are 16 residues in the CDR3. V lost 5 bases to trimming and J lost 4 bases; unmatched junction nucleotides: 10. CDR3 sequence: CASSLGTDRGNQPQHF. CDR3 DNA: TGTGCCAGCAGCTTGGGGACCGACAGGGGAAATCAGCCCCAGCATTTT.

CDR3 protein: CASSPGQGYSPLHF. In DNA, the CDR3 is TGTGCCAGCTCACCAGGGCAGGGCTATTCACCCCTCCACTTT. The chain joins TRBV18 to TRBJ1-6, with a weak D call TRBD1 (5 bases). The V gene's germline CDR1 is KGHSH and CDR2 LQKENI. Trimming took off 2 bases at V and 8 bases at J, with 10 bases between the two ends. CDR3 size: 14 residues.

The chain employs TRBV7-2 and TRBJ2-7; D ambiguous. This CDR3 comprises 15 residues. Germline loops: CDR1 SGHTA, CDR2 FQGNSA. The V end was cut by 1 base, the J end by 1 base, with 11 bases between. The CDR3 protein is CASSLDGFQSYEQYF. The CDR3 nucleotides are TGTGCCAGCAGCTTAGACGGGTTTCAATCCTACGAGCAGTACTTC.

In this sample, this clonotype turned up many times. The chain couples TRBV30 to TRBJ2-2; 7 nucleotides line up with TRBD1. This CDR3 is built from 15 residues. The trim removed 2 bases at V and 6 bases at J, leaving 9 bases unmatched. Germline loops: CDR1 GTSNPN, CDR2 SVGIG (reference sequence). The CDR3 protein is CAWSPPDRRSGELFF. CDR3 DNA sequence: TGTGCCTGGAGTCCCCCGGACAGGAGGTCCGGGGAGCTGTTTTTT.

In its sample, this clonotype was seen many times. The chain combines TRBV2 with TRBJ1-1, with D perhaps TRBD1 (5 bases). V lost 2 bases and J 7 bases, leaving 11 bases between the germline ends. From germline, CDR1 is SNHLY and CDR2 FYNNEI. The CDR3 runs 13 residues. CDR3 sequence (DNA): TGTGCCAGCAGTGAAATATGGAGGGGTGAAGCTTTCTTT. This encodes CASSEIWRGEAFF.